This entry features one T cell receptor beta chain sequence. Its antigen is not yet known. Nothing much larger sits one base from this clone, and base qualities are not available. TCRbeta CDR3 regions were amplified from genomic DNA by means of the immunoSEQ Assay, a bias-controlled multiplex PCR. Concerning the study's data processing: Nucleated cell counts per sample were estimated from amplification of reference gene primers within the assay. To quantify the absolute abundance of each unique TCRbeta CDR3 rearrangement, sequence reads were collapsed and filtered. For each sample, productive Simpson clonality was calculated as the square root of Simpson's diversity index over productive rearrangements. Held by TCRdb, this immuneACCESS table contains in-frame sequences only and omits some clones. Under half of the omission traces to an unresolved V gene where checked; the cause of the rest is unknown. That table gives V, J and clone size, and the DNA gave D and trimming. This sample comprises roughly 180,000 clones, around 80% of them detected only once. 13% of the sample comes from the top ten.

This sample stems from a study of blood T cell repertoires in COVID-19 (dated by TCRdb to 2020 to 2021). At the level of the whole study: Samples from collaborators originated in the United States, Italy and Spain and spanned both the acute and convalescent phases of COVID-19. The material from the prospective study consisted of cDNA or gDNA derived from T cells, B-cell-depleted T cells, or PBMCs. Subjects who had been exposed to COVID-19, were actively infected with it, or had recovered from it provided the deeply sampled blood TCRbeta repertoires that made up the dataset. The repertoires were made available in a free public database intended to serve as a resource for research on the immune response to SARS-CoV-2. The samples were drawn from the first 160 participants of the ongoing ImmuneRACE study and from 950 to 1,500 subjects provided by 6 global collaborators. The sample metadata nearly always contained a de-identified subject ID, COVID-19 status, age in years and sex. Where available, HLA class I and class II types were obtained from metadata supplied by the sample provider rather than from assay-based typing.

Overall study results and their limits: The quantity of clinical and demographic metadata differed by source and by participant and was supplied without curation.

Counted from cysteine to phenylalanine, this CDR3 has 17 amino acids. Only the CDR3 portion is preserved as DNA: 51 bases, with reading frame beginning at the first base. V and J are trimmed by 1 base and 9 bases, and the gene matches miss 10 bases of the junction. From the germline V gene, CDR1 is SGHNT and CDR2 is YENEEA. Participants in the prospective study were aged 18 to 89 years, lived in under 30 United States geographic areas, and enrolled through a virtual design. In the prospective study, participants were assigned to cohorts based on the clinical history participants reported in a screening survey and a study questionnaire. ImmuneRACE Cohort 3 recovered participants were defined by two consecutive negative NP/OP PCR tests, healthcare professional clearance, or symptom resolution. Each participant in the prospective study had whole blood, serum and a nasopharyngeal or oropharyngeal swab collected by mobile phlebotomists. Over a roughly 2-month period, participants in the prospective study had the option of providing additional blood draws and questionnaires. Before DNA extraction, blood samples from the prospective study were shipped at room temperature or frozen.

The receptor was derived from a woman aged 55 to 70 who had recovered from COVID-19. The sequencing sample was made of PBMCs or T cells enriched from blood (not recorded which). The receptor chain draws on TRBV11-3 and TRBJ2-1, and 12 bases in between align with TRBD2. In nucleotides, the sequence is TGTGCCAGCAGCTTAGGGACGCTAGCGGGAGGGATTGGTGAGCAGTTCTTC. Translated, this is CASSLGTLAGGIGEQFF.